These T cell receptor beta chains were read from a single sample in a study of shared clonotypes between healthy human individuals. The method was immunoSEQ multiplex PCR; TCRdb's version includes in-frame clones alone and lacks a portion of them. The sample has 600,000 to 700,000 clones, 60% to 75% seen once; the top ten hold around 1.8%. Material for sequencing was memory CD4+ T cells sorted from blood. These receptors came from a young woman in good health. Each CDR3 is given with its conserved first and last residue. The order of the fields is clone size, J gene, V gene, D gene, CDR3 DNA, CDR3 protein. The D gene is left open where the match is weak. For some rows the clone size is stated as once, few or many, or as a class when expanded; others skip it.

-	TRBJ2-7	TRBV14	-	TGTGCCAGCAGCCAAGCGGACGCTCGGGACGAGCAGTACTTC	CASSQADARDEQYF
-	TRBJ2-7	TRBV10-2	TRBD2	TGCGCCAGCAGTGAGGCGTTAGCGGGTAACGAGCAGTACTTC	CASSEALAGNEQYF
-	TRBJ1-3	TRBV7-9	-	TGTGCCAGCAGCTTAAGACAGGGAAACACCATATATTTT	CASSLRQGNTIYF
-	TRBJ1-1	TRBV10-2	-	TGCGCCAGCCGGGTCAGGACGGATAACACTGAAGCTTTCTTT	CASRVRTDNTEAFF
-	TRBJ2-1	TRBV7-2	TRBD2	TGTGCCAGCAGCTTAGGCGGTAGCGGGAGGGCCGGTGAGCAGTTCTTC	CASSLGGSGRAGEQFF
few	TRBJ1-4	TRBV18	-	TGTGCCAGCTCCCCCGGGACACGTGAGCAGCTGTTTTTT	CASSPGTREQLFF
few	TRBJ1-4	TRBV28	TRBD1	TGTGCCAGCAGGGGTGGGACAGCCGGCTTT	CASRGGTAGF
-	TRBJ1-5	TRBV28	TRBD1	TGTGCCAGCAGAACTTCAGGGGGCGAACAGCCCCAGCATTTT	CASRTSGGEQPQHF
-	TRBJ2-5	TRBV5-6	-	TGTGCCAGCAGCTTGACGGGACGTAAAACGGAGACCCAGTACTTC	CASSLTGRKTETQYF
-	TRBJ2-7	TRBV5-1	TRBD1	TGCGCCAGCAGCACAGGGACAGGTCCCTACGAGCAGTACTTC	CASSTGTGPYEQYF
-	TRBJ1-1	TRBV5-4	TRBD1	TGTGCCAGCAGCTTGGACAGGGGGTCTGAAGCTTTCTTT	CASSLDRGSEAFF
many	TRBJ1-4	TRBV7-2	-	TGTGCCAGCAGCCATAATAAATTGGGGCGCCCTGAAAAACTGTTTTTT	CASSHNKLGRPEKLFF
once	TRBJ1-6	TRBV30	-	TGTGCCTGGAGCGAGCGGGGCACCTATAATTCACCCCTCCACTTT	CAWSERGTYNSPLHF
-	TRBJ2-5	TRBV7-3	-	TGTGCCAGCAGCTTAATGGGAGTGAATGGAGAGACCCAGTACTTC	CASSLMGVNGETQYF
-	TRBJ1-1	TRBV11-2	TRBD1	TGTGCCAGCAGCAACAGGGGGCCAGGGGAGATGAACACTGAAGCTTTCTTT	CASSNRGPGEMNTEAFF
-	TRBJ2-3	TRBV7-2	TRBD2	TGTGCCAGCAGCTTAAAGGCGGGAGTTACAGATACGCAGTATTTT	CASSLKAGVTDTQYF
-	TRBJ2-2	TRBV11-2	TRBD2	TGTGCCAGCAGCTTCGCCCGACTAGCGGGGGAGAACACCGGGGAGCTGTTTTTT	CASSFARLAGENTGELFF
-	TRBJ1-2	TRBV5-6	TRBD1	TGTGCCAGCAGGGGGACAGGGGTTGGCGGCTACACCTTC	CASRGTGVGGYTF
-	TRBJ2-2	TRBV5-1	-	TGCGCCAGCTTCAGGGATTCGAACACCGGGGAGCTGTTTTTT	CASFRDSNTGELFF
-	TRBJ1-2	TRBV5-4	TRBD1	TGTGCCAGCAGCTTGGAGGGGACAGGCCTTAACTATGGCTACACCTTC	CASSLEGTGLNYGYTF
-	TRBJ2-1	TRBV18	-	TGTGCCAGCTCACCAGTGACGGAAAACAATGAGCAGTTCTTC	CASSPVTENNEQFF
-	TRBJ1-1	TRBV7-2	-	TGTGCCAGCAGCTTAGCGCCCAGGACTGAAGCTTTCTTT	CASSLAPRTEAFF
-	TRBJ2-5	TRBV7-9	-	TGTGCCAGCACCTTTAGGGTTTGGGAGACCCAGTACTTC	CASTFRVWETQYF
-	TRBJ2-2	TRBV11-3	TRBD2	TGTGCCAGCAGCTTCTGGACTAGCGGCACCGGGGAGCTGTTTTTT	CASSFWTSGTGELFF
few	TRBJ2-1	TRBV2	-	TGTGCCAGCAGTGCCTCGTGGGGTACCTACAATGAGCAGTTCTTC	CASSASWGTYNEQFF
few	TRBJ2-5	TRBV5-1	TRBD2	TGCGCCAGCAGCTGGGGGAGCGGGAGTGGAGAGACCCAGTACTTC	CASSWGSGSGETQYF
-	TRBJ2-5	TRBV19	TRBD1	TGTGCCAGTAGTATTGTCGGCAGGACAGGGGGCCAAGAGACCCAGTACTTC	CASSIVGRTGGQETQYF
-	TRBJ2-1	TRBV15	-	TGTGCCACCAGCAGAGATGTGGCAGACCCACCAGCCCGGTTCTTC	CATSRDVADPPARFF
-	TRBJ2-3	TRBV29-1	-	TGCAGCGGAGAGACAGAGAACACAGATACGCAGTATTTT	CSGETENTDTQYF
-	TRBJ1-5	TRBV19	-	TGTGCCAGTAGTATTTACGCGGGCAATCAGCCCCAGCATTTT	CASSIYAGNQPQHF
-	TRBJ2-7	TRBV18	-	TGTGCCAGCTCACTATACGCCGGGACATATTCCTACGAGCAGTACTTC	CASSLYAGTYSYEQYF
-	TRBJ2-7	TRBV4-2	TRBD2	TGTGCCAGCAGCCGCGGAATTACTAGCGTACACGAGCAGTACTTC	CASSRGITSVHEQYF
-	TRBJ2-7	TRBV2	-	TGTGCCACCAAAGGTCGGGGTGAGCAGTACTTC	CATKGRGEQYF
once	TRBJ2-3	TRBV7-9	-	TGTGCCAGCAGCGCCGGACGGAACACAGATACGCAGTATTTT	CASSAGRNTDTQYF
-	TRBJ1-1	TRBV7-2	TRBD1	TGTGCCAGCAGCTCGTTGAGGTGGGACAGTGAAGCTTTCTTT	CASSSLRWDSEAFF
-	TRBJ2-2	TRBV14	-	TGTGCCAGCAGCTATCTTTGGGGCGGTGACACCGGGGAGCTGTTTTTT	CASSYLWGGDTGELFF
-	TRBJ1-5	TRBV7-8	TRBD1	TGTGCCAGCAGCTTATTAACACAGGGGAGCAATCAGCCCCAGCATTTT	CASSLLTQGSNQPQHF
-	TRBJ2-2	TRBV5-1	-	TGCGCCAGCAGCTTGATCAGTCTGGGCGGGGAGCTGTTTTTT	CASSLISLGGELFF
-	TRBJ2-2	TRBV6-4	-	TGTGCCAGCAGTGCCGGAGCCACCGGGGAGCTGTTTTTT	CASSAGATGELFF
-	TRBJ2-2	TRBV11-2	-	TGTGCCAGCAGCTCGGCCTCACGCCCGAACACCGGGGAGCTGTTTTTT	CASSSASRPNTGELFF
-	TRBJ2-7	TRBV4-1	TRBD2	TGCGCCAGCAGCCATTGGGGGAGGGGAGTAATGTACGAGCAGTACTTC	CASSHWGRGVMYEQYF
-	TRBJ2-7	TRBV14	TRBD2	TGTGCCAGCAGCAAAGGGCCAGCGGGAGGTCGGCAGTACTTC	CASSKGPAGGRQYF
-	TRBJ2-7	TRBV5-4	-	TGTGCCAGCAGCTTAGGTTTGCTAGCCTACGAGCAGTACTTC	CASSLGLLAYEQYF
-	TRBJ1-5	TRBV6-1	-	TGTGCCAGCGCAGACAGTATAGATCAGCCCCAGCATTTT	CASADSIDQPQHF
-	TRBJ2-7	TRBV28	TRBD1	TGTGCCAGCAGGCCTTCCGGGACAGCCCACTACGAGCAGTACTTC	CASRPSGTAHYEQYF
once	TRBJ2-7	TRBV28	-	TGTGCCAGCAGTTTAGGGCAGGGCTACGAGCAGTACTTC	CASSLGQGYEQYF